This TCR beta chain was documented in a study of T cells in localized non-small cell lung cancer. General study points: Owing to sequencing of a solitary tumor region, heterogeneity cannot be discounted. Across samples, adjacent lung featured a median around 60 of the top 100 tumor clones. The highest T cell clonality was in uninvolved adjacent lung, above tumor. Prolonged overall survival went with higher T cell density in the blood.

Worth noting for this clone: The antigen remains undetermined.

Germline trimming cut 5 bases from V and 5 bases from J; bases unmatched to any gene: 20. Germline-derived CDR1 and CDR2 are MNHEY and SMNVEV (reference sequence). There are 20 residues in the CDR3. Data came from immunoSEQ multiplex PCR; TCRdb stores just in-frame clones and leaves some out. The sample lists more than 70,000 clones, 84% occurring once. The chain is built from TRBV27 and TRBJ2-1; the match to TRBD2 covers 11 bases. The material was peripheral blood, obtained before any cancer treatment. The clonotype comes from a man aged 35 to 69 with stage I lung adenocarcinoma. CDR3 DNA: TGTGCCAGCAGTCTGACTAGCGGGGAGCCGTGGTCGCCACGAAACAATGAGCAGTTCTTC. Residues: CASSLTSGEPWSPRNNEQFF.